This T cell receptor beta chain was documented in a study of regulatory T cells in long-lasting Graves disease. Time point meaning: persistent/refractory GD, antithyroid drugs over 5 years with positive TRAb. Preparation of the TCR library used RNA extracted from PBMCs. From each patient, around 8.9 milliliters of peripheral blood was drawn and collected into an EDTA anticoagulant tube. Construction of TCR beta libraries relied on iRepertoire HTBI primers and on Arm-PCR targeting CDR3 regions. One entry per CDR3 protein, called by TCRdb with MiXCR from the multiplex PCR reads. The data show about 470,000 distinct CDR3 sequences, around 21% seen once. Study-wide results and limits: Comparison showed that persistent patients shared more public clonotypes (2,741) than new patients (about 970). With persistent disease, TRBV28, TRBJ1-2 and TRBJ2-5 were the favored segments.

To note about this clonotype: No antigen is known for it.

The V gene's germline CDR1 is SGHRS and CDR2 YFSETQ. Trimming removed 6 bases from V and 3 bases from J; junction bases left unmatched: 10. This CDR3 is 15 amino acids long. Sequenced here: peripheral blood mononuclear cells (PBMCs), sampled when the disease was refractory, from a patient treated with antithyroid drugs. The rearrangement uses TRBV5-1 and TRBJ2-5; TRBD1 aligns across 8 bases. This sequence originates from a female donor with Graves disease. CDR3 sequence (DNA): TGCGCCAGCAAACGATCGGGACAGGCGGAAGAGACCCAGTACTTC. Its protein product is CASKRSGQAEETQYF.